Presented here are 24 T cell receptor beta chains from one specimen sequenced in a study of blood T cell repertoires in COVID-19. Profiling relied on immunoSEQ multiplex PCR, and the TCRdb table lists in-frame clones only, not all of them. The table has 260,000 or so clones, roughly 80% seen once. Material: peripheral blood. The receptors were gathered from a woman older than 75 with COVID-19, enrolled during active disease.

The chain has TRBV4-2 and TRBJ1-1; D is unresolved. The CDR3 sequence is 11 residues long. Trimming shortened V by 3 bases and J by 9 bases, and 8 bases separated the two germline ends. Germline V gene sequence: CDR1 LGHNA, CDR2 YNFKEQ. The CDR3 loop is CASSQREKAFF. The CDR3, as DNA: TGTGCCAGCAGCCAGAGGGAGAAAGCTTTCTTT.

The table lists this clone with a count of one. V usage is TRBV12-3 or TRBV12-4 and J usage is TRBJ1-2; D uncertain. The CDR3 runs to 13 residues. The V end was cut by 5 bases, the J end by 1 base, with 8 bases between. CDR3 amino acids: CASSPRFNYGYTF. The CDR3 DNA reads TGTGCCAGCAGTCCCAGGTTTAACTATGGCTACACCTTC.

V gene TRBV6-2 or TRBV6-3 combines with J gene TRBJ2-1; TRBD2 matches at 16 bases. Germline V gene data show CDR1 as MNHEY and CDR2 as SVGEGT. V trimming: 4 bases; J trimming: 14 bases; junction bases outside the gene matches: 5. The CDR3 totals 14 residues. CDR3 bases: TGTGCCAGCAGTTCCACCGGGACTAGCGGGGGGGAGTTCTTC. It encodes CASSSTGTSGGEFF.

The V call is TRBV7-2, the J call TRBJ2-2; 8 bases are shared with TRBD2. V trimming: 5 bases; J trimming: 2 bases; junction bases outside the gene matches: 7. Germline loops: CDR1 SGHTA, CDR2 FQGNSA. CDR3 length equals 16 residues. The CDR3: CASSPGGQSNTGELFF. CDR3 coding DNA: TGTGCCAGCAGCCCGGGGGGGCAGAGTAACACCGGGGAGCTGTTTTTT.

As DNA, the CDR3 is TGTGCCAGCAGTAAAGGTACAGTAAGCAATCAGCCCCAGCATTTT. Translating gives CASSKGTVSNQPQHF. The chain employs TRBV2 and TRBJ1-5; no definite D call. Trimming stripped 5 bases from V and 1 base from J, with 12 bases between. The CDR3 has 15 amino acids. Germline assignment: CDR1 SNHLY and CDR2 FYNNEI.

The genes are TRBV19 and TRBJ1-5, with 11 bases aligning to TRBD1. There are 16 residues in the CDR3. CDR1 LNHDA and CDR2 SQIVND come from the germline V gene (reference sequence). V shed 5 bases and J 2 bases; nucleotides not matched to a gene: 5. In DNA, the CDR3 is TGTGCCAGTAGTGGACAGGGGGCGCGGGGCAATCAGCCCCAGCATTTT. It is translated as CASSGQGARGNQPQHF.

The V call is TRBV3-1 (or the pseudogene TRBV3-2), the J call TRBJ1-1, with D maybe TRBD1 (6 bases). V was clipped by 4 bases and J by 3 bases, with 15 bases between them. Germline CDR1 and CDR2: LGHDT and YNNKEL (reference sequence). CDR3 length: 15 residues. The CDR3 DNA follows: TGTGCCAGCAGCCCCGGCGCACAGGGTTACACTGAAGCTTTCTTT. Translation gives CASSPGAQGYTEAFF.

There are a few counts of this clone. The CDR3 loop is CASSSQGAHQETQYF. CDR3 coding DNA: TGTGCCAGCTCATCCCAGGGGGCTCACCAAGAGACCCAGTACTTC. The chain couples TRBV18 to TRBJ2-5, with 8 bases matching TRBD1. Germline CDR1 reads KGHSH; CDR2 reads LQKENI. V shed 5 bases, J shed 0 bases, and the junction held 5 bases outside the gene matches. The CDR3 extends over 15 amino acids. The whole variable domain, remainder taken from reference TRBV18 and TRBJ2-5, is NAGVMQNPRHLVRRRGQEARLRCSPMKGHSHVYWYRQLPEEGLKFMVYLQKENIIDESGMPKERFSAEFPKEGPSILRIQQVVRGDSAAYFCASSSQGAHQETQYFGPGTRLLVL.

The chain recombines TRBV29-1 with TRBJ2-2, with D tentatively TRBD2 (5 bases). V lost 4 bases and J lost 4, with 10 bases in between. CDR1 and CDR2 (germline): SQVTM, ANQGSEA. This CDR3 contains 13 residues. In DNA form, the CDR3 reads TGCAGCGTTGGGCGGGCTGCCACCGGGGAGCTGTTTTTT. It yields the protein CSVGRAATGELFF.

The sample holds one count of this clone. The chain combines TRBV3-1 (or the pseudogene TRBV3-2) with TRBJ2-4, with a possible D match to TRBD2 (7 bases). The germline V and J ends were trimmed by 4 bases and 2 bases, with 18 bases remaining between them. Germline CDR1 and CDR2: LGHDT and YNNKEL (reference sequence). The CDR3 length is 17 residues. The CDR3 region has the DNA TGTGCCAGCAGCCCCCTGGGGGCGGGAGAACCCAAAAACATTCAGTACTTC. Residues: CASSPLGAGEPKNIQYF.

The gene calls are TRBV10-3 and TRBJ1-2; possible D gene TRBD1, 5 bases. The CDR3 has 13 residues. The V gene's germline CDR1 is ENHRY and CDR2 SYGVKD. The germline V and J ends were trimmed by 4 bases and 0 bases, with 6 bases remaining between them. CDR3 residues: CAISVQANYGYTF. CDR3 bases: TGTGCCATCAGTGTACAGGCTAACTATGGCTACACCTTC.

This clone was counted only a few times. This chain connects TRBV18 to TRBJ1-2; TRBD1 might be the D (5 bases). V lost 6 bases and J 8 bases, leaving 10 bases between the germline ends. The CDR3 extends over 11 amino acids. Germline V gives CDR1 KGHSH, CDR2 LQKENI. The CDR3 coding sequence is TGTGCCAGCTCCGTAGGGGAAGGCTACACCTTC. Translating gives CASSVGEGYTF.

The chain employs TRBV4-3 and TRBJ2-1; possibly TRBD1 for D (6 bases). This CDR3 region has 15 residues. V was shortened by 4 bases and J by 0 bases, with 10 bases between the two germline ends. In germline, CDR1 is LGHNA, CDR2 YSLEER. CDR3 amino acids: CASSPPDSSYNEQFF. The CDR3 coding sequence is TGCGCCAGCAGCCCGCCGGACAGCTCCTACAATGAGCAGTTCTTC.

The chain employs TRBV28 and TRBJ1-4; D possibly corresponds to TRBD1 (5 bases). The CDR3 extends over 14 amino acids. The V gene lost 5 bases and the J gene lost 4 bases, with 11 bases spanning the gap. CDR1 is MDHEN, CDR2 SYDVKM, per germline. CDR3 bases: TGTGCCAGCAGTCAGCGACAGTTTAATGAAAAACTGTTTTTT. Protein sequence: CASSQRQFNEKLFF.

The rearrangement joins TRBV7-9 to TRBJ1-3; perhaps TRBD1 as D (5 bases). Germline-derived CDR1 and CDR2 are SEHNR and FQNEAQ (reference sequence). The CDR3 totals 16 residues. V lost 2 bases and J lost 2, with 13 bases in between. The CDR3 DNA is TGTGCCAGCAGCTTACTGACCCAGGGCCCTGGAAACACCATATATTTT. Amino acid sequence: CASSLLTQGPGNTIYF.

Details on this clone: The identical CDR3 is also encoded by other nucleotide sequences in the sample. The chain links TRBV3-1 (or the pseudogene TRBV3-2) to TRBJ2-6; no reliable D call. CDR1 LGHDT and CDR2 YNNKEL come from the germline V gene (reference sequence). The CDR3 extends over 17 amino acids. V lost 1 base, J lost 0 bases, and 10 bases lay in between. CDR3 region: CASSQAGGYSGANVLTF. CDR3 DNA sequence: TGTGCCAGCAGCCAAGCCGGCGGCTACTCTGGGGCCAACGTCCTGACTTTC.

A single count supports this clone. The chain joins TRBV28 to TRBJ1-3; 9 bases map to TRBD1. J gave up 5 bases and V 7 bases, and 9 bases lay outside the gene matches. Germline lookup yields CDR1 MDHEN and CDR2 SYDVKM. The CDR3 extends over 15 amino acids. CDR3 DNA sequence: TGTGCCAGCATGATTGGAGGGACAGGGAGAAACACCATATATTTT. The encoded protein is CASMIGGTGRNTIYF.

The chain joins TRBV28 to TRBJ2-3, with 7 bases fitting TRBD2. The CDR3 spans 15 residues. Germline V gene data show CDR1 as MDHEN and CDR2 as SYDVKM. V was clipped by 2 bases and J by 3 bases; unmatched bases: 5. CDR3 loop: CASSLAGARTDTQYF. CDR3 in DNA: TGTGCCAGCAGTTTAGCGGGAGCTCGGACAGATACGCAGTATTTT.

The rearrangement joins TRBV28 to TRBJ1-1; TRBD1 matches at 7 bases. Germline V gene data show CDR1 as MDHEN and CDR2 as SYDVKM. CDR3 size: 14 residues. The J segment lost 3 bases and the V segment lost 3 bases, leaving 4 bases of the junction unmatched. The CDR3 here is CASSFTGEYTEAFF. For the CDR3, the DNA is TGTGCCAGCAGTTTCACAGGGGAATACACTGAAGCTTTCTTT.

This clone was observed a single time. The V call is TRBV7-3, the J call TRBJ2-7; 7 nucleotides match TRBD2. Germline loops: CDR1 SGHTA, CDR2 FQGTGA. The CDR3 runs to 13 residues. V gave up 3 bases and J gave up 1 base; unmatched junction bases: 0. The CDR3 is CASSFGGSYEQYF. CDR3 DNA sequence: TGTGCCAGCAGCTTCGGGGGGTCCTACGAGCAGTACTTC.

The rearrangement uses TRBV5-8 and TRBJ1-6; 10 positions agree with TRBD1. The CDR3 is made up of 16 amino acids. Germline lookup yields CDR1 SGHTS and CDR2 YDEGEE. V dropped 4 bases and J dropped 7; count of bases not matched to a gene: 8. The CDR3 region is CASSLGQGRVNSPLHF. CDR3 DNA sequence: TGTGCCAGCAGCCTGGGACAGGGGAGAGTAAATTCACCCCTCCACTTT.

The chain links TRBV6-5 to TRBJ2-1; no clear D. CDR3 length: 13 amino acids. Trimming removed 5 bases from V and 4 bases from J, with 9 bases in between. Germline CDR1 MNHEY, CDR2 SVGAGI. The CDR3 DNA follows: TGTGCCAGCAGTCCCCAGATTTACAATGAGCAGTTCTTC. This sequence encodes CASSPQIYNEQFF.

The V and J genes are TRBV6-1 and TRBJ2-7; D is unclear. V lost 3 bases, J lost 0 bases, and 6 bases lay in between. The CDR3 is made up of 13 amino acids. CDR1 is MNHNS, CDR2 SASEGT, per germline. The CDR3 nucleotides read TGTGCCAGCAGTGAGACTTTCTCCTACGAGCAGTACTTC. It encodes CASSETFSYEQYF.

The V and J genes are TRBV18 and TRBJ2-4; D unclear. The CDR3 consists of 14 residues. The V end was cut by 2 bases, the J end by 10 bases, with 15 bases between. CDR1 KGHSH and CDR2 LQKENI come from the germline V gene. The CDR3 loop reads CASSPTDGSKIQYF. The CDR3 DNA reads TGTGCCAGCTCACCAACAGATGGCTCTAAGATTCAGTACTTC. Full variable domain (rest looked up from reference TRBV18 and TRBJ2-4): NAGVMQNPRHLVRRRGQEARLRCSPMKGHSHVYWYRQLPEEGLKFMVYLQKENIIDESGMPKERFSAEFPKEGPSILRIQQVVRGDSAAYFCASSPTDGSKIQYFGAGTRLSVL.